This T cell receptor beta chain originates from a study of blood T cells in healthy people across ages. A second about 6 to 12 cycle PCR used barcoded and J-beta primers. MiXCR, run by TCRdb on the 5' RACE reads, gives a single entry per CDR3 protein. Found here are 1.5 million to 2 million distinct CDR3 sequences, 28% of them singletons; the top ten hold 7.7%. Findings of the study overall: While age rose, TCR beta diversity per million T cells dropped in a roughly linear way. Those diversity estimates obtained from one million T cells were thought to be underestimates.

This clonotype was recorded many times. What it binds is unknown. The CDR3 loop spans 14 amino acids. The V and J ends lost 4 bases and 2 bases respectively, with 11 bases between them. Germline CDR1 MNHEY, CDR2 SVGEGT. Roughly 9.5 milliliters of peripheral blood were drawn from each donor into EDTA-treated tubes. This chain links TRBV6-2 or TRBV6-3 with TRBJ2-5; D unclear. Sequencing was carried out using blood. The TCR comes from a woman aged 30 to 39 in good health. The CDR3 is CASSSPVRQETQYF. In DNA, the CDR3 is TGTGCCAGCAGTTCACCGGTCCGGCAAGAGACCCAGTACTTC.